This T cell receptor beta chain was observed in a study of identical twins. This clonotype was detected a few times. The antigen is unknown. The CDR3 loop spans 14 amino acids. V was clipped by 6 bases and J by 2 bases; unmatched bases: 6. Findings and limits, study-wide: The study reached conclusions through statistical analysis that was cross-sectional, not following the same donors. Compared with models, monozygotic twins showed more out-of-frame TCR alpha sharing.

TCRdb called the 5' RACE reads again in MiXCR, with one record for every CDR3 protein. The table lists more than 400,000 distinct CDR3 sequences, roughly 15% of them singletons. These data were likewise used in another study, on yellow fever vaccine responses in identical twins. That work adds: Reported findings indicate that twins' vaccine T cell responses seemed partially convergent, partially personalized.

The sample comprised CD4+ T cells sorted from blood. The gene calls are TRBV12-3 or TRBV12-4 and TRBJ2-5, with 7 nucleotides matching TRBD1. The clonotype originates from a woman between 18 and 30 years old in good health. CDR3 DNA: TGTGCCAGCAGGCCGGGACAGATACAAGAGACCCAGTACTTC. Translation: CASRPGQIQETQYF.